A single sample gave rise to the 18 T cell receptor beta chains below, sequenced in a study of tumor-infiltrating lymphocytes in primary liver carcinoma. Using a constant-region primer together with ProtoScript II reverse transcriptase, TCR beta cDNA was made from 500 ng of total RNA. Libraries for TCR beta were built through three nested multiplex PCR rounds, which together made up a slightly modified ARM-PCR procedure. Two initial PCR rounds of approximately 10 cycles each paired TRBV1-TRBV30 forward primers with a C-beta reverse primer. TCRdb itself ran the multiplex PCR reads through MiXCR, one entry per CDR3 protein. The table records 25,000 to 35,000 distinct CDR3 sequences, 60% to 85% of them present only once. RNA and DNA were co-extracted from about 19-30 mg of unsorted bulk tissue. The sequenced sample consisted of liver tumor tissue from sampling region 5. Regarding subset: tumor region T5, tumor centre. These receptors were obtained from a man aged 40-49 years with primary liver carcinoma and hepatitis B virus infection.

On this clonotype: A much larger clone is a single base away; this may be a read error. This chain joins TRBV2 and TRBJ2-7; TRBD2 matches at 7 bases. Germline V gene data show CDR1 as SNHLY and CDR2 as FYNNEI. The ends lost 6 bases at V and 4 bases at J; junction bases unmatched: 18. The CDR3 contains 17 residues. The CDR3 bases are TGTGCCAGCAGGGAGATAGAGTCCTGGGAGGGTCGGTACGAGCAGTACTTC. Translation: CASREIESWEGRYEQYF.

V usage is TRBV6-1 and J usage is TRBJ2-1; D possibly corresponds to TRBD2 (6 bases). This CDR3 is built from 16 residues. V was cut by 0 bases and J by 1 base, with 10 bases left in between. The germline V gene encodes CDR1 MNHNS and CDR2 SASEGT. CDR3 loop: CASSEARGGSYNEQFF. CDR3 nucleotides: TGTGCCAGCAGTGAAGCGCGGGGTGGATCCTACAATGAGCAGTTCTTC.

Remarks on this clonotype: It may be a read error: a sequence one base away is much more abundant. CDR3 nucleotide sequence: TGTGTCAGCAGAGAAGGGGAAGTCAATCAGCCCCAGCATTTT. Protein product: CVSREGEVNQPQHF. The V and J genes are TRBV28 and TRBJ1-5; D possibly corresponds to TRBD1 (5 bases). Germline V lookup: CDR1 MDHEN, CDR2 SYDVKM. The CDR3 length is 14 residues.

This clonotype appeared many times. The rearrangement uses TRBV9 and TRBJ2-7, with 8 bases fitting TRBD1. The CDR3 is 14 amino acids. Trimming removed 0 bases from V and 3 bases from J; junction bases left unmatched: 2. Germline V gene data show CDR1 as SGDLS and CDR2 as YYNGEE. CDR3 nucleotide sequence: TGTGCCAGCAGCGTAGAACAGGGGGGCTACGAGCAGTACTTC. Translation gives CASSVEQGGYEQYF.

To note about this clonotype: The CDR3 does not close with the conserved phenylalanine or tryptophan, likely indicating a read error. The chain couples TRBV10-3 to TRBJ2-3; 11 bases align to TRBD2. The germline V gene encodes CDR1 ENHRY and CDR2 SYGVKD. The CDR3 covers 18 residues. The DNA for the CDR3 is TGTGCCATCGGTGAACCCCTCCGACTAGCGGGAACCACAGATACGCAGTATTAT. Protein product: CAIGEPLRLAGTTDTQYY.

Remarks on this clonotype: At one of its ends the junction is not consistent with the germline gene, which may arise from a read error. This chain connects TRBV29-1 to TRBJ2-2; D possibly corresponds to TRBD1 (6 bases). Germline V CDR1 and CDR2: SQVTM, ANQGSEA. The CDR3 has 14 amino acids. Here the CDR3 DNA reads TGCAGCGTTGGAGAACAGGGTGGAGCAGGGGAGCTGTTATTT. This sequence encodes CSVGEQGGAGELLF.

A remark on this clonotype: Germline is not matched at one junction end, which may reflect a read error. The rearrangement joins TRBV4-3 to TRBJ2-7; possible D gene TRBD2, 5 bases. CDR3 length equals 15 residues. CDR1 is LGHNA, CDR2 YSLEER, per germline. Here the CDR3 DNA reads TGCGCCAGCAGCCAAGAACCCGGCGGAGGATACGAGCTGTACTTC. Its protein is CASSQEPGGGYELYF.

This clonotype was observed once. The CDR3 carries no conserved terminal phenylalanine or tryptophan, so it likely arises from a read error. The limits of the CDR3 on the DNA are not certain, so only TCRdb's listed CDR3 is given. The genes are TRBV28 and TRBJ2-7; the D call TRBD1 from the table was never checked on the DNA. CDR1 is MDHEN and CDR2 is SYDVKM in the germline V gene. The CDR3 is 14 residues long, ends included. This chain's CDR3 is CAGIRTGGSYEQYI.

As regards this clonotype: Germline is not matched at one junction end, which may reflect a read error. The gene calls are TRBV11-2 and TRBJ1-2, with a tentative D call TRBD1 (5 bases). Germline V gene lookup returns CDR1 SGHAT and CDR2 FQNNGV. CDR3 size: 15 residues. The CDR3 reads CAGSYTGGSSPGHTF. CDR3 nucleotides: TGTGCCGGCAGCTATACAGGAGGCTCCTCCCCTGGCCACACCTTC.

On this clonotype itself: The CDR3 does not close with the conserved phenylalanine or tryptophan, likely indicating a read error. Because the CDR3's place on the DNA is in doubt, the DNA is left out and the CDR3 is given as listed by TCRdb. CDR3 loop: CAISGIVDTEAFL. The chain uses TRBV10-3 and TRBJ1-1. The CDR3 has 13 residues if both end residues are counted. Per germline, CDR1 ENHRY and CDR2 SYGVKD.

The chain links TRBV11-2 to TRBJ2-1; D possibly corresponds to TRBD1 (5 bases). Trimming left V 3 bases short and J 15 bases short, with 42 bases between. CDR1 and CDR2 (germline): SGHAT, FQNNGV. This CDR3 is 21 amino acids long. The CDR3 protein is CASSFKHGLGREWWNYNGRFF. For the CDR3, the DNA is TGTGCCAGCAGCTTCAAGCATGGGTTGGGGCGAGAGTGGTGGAACTACAATGGGCGGTTCTTC. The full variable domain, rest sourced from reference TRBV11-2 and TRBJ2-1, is EAGVAQSPRYKIIEKRQSVAFWCNPISGHATLYWYQQILGQGPKLLIQFQNNGVVDDSQLPKDRFSAERLKGVDSTLKIQPAKLEDSAVYLCASSFKHGLGREWWNYNGRFFGPGTRLTVL.

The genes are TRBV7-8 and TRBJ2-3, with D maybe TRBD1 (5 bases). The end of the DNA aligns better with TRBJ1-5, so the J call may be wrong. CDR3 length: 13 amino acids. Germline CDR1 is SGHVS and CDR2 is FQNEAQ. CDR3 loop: CASWGVEEYTQHF. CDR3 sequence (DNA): TGTGCCAGTTGGGGGGTGGAGGAGTATACGCAGCATTTT.

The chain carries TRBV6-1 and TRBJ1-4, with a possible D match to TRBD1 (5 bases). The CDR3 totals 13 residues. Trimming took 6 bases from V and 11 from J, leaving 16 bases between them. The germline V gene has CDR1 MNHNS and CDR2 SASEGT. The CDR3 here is CASSAVRDGKLFF. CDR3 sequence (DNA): TGTGCCAGCAGCGCCGTCAGGGACGGGAAACTGTTTTTT.

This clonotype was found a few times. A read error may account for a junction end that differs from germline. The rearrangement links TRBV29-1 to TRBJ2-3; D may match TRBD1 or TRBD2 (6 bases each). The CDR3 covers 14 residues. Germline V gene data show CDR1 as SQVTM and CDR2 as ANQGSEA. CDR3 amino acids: CSTGRETITDTQYF. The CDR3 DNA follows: TGCAGCACAGGGCGGGAAACAATCACAGATACGCAGTATTTC.

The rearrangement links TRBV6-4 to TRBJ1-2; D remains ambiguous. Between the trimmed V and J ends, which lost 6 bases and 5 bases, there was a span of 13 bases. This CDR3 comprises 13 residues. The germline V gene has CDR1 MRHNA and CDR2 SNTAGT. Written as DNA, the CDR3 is TGTGCCAGCAGCACAGAGGAAGGTTATGGCTACACCTTC. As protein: CASSTEEGYGYTF.

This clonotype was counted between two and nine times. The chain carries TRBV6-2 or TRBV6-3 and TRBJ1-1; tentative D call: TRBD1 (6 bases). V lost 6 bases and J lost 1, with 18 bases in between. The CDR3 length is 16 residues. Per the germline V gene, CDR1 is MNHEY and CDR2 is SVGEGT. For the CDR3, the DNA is TGTGCCAGCAGACTAGCCGATAGGGGGGAGAACACTGAAGCTTTCTTT. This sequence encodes CASRLADRGENTEAFF.

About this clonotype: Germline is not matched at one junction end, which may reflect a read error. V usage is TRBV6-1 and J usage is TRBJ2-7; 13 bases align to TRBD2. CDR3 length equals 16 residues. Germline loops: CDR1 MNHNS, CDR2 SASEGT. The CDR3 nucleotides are TGTGGCAGCATCTCTACGGGGACTAGCGGGAACTACGTGCAGTACTTC. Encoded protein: CGSISTGTSGNYVQYF.

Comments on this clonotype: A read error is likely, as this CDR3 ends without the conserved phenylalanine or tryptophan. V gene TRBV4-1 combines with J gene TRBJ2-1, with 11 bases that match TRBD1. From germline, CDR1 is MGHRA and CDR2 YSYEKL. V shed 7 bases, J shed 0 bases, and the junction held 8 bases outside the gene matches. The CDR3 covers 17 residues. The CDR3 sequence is CASNQGTGGSSYNEQFL. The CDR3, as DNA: TGCGCCAGCAACCAGGGGACAGGGGGGAGCTCCTACAATGAGCAGTTCCTC.